This T cell receptor (beta chain) originates from a study of T-cell reconstitution after alpha-beta-depleted transplantation in children. J gave up 5 bases and V 4 bases, and 3 bases lay outside the gene matches. Germline CDR1 reads SNHLY; CDR2 reads FYNNEI. CDR3 length: 13 amino acids. It was with unique molecular identifiers that the TCRbeta library was prepared. TCRdb fed the PCR reads into MiXCR, producing one record per CDR3 protein. The sample shows over 200,000 distinct CDR3 sequences, about 9.5% of them seen only once. This clonotype appeared a few times. The sample here was PBMCs from the stem cell graft donor, taken from the stem cell graft. The receptor was derived from a human donor who donated a stem cell graft to a child with acute lymphoblastic leukemia. The rearrangement links TRBV2 to TRBJ2-7; 9 positions agree with TRBD1. The CDR3 sequence is CASSGDRDHEQYF. The CDR3 DNA follows: TGTGCCAGCAGTGGGGACAGGGACCACGAGCAGTACTTC. Full variable domain (rest looked up from reference TRBV2 and TRBJ2-7): EPEVTQTPSHQVTQMGQEVILRCVPISNHLYFYWYRQILGQKVEFLVSFYNNEISEKSEIFDDQFSVERPDGSNFTLKIRSTKLEDSAMYFCASSGDRDHEQYFGPGTRLTVT.